This T cell receptor beta chain is from a study of blood T cell repertoires in COVID-19. For the study at large: The origin of the acute and convalescent COVID-19 samples was the United States, Italy and Spain. PBMCs, B-cell-depleted T cells, or T cells provided the cDNA or gDNA that made up the material.

Authors' analysis steps: Amplifying reference gene primers gave estimates of nucleated cell counts. Sequenced by immunoSEQ multiplex PCR; TCRdb stores in-frame clones only, minus some. The V and J calls and clone size are taken from that table; D and trimming were inferred from the DNA. The repertoire holds more than 200,000 clones, with roughly 80% as singletons. Losses at the gene ends were 4 bases for V and 7 bases for J; bases not matched to a gene: 14. Per the germline V gene, CDR1 is SGHRS and CDR2 is YFSETQ. This CDR3 is 17 amino acids long. What was sequenced was peripheral blood. The receptor was isolated from a man in his sixties with acute or convalescent COVID-19. The gene calls are TRBV5-1 and TRBJ1-6; TRBD1 matches at 7 bases. Here the CDR3 DNA reads TGCGCCAGCAGCCCCCGGGAGGGACAGCGATCAAATTCACCCCTCCACTTT. It codes for CASSPREGQRSNSPLHF.